This passage covers 32 T cell receptor beta chains from one sample sequenced in a study of control samples from healthy donors and cancer patients. Only in-frame clones appear in the TCRdb table, and some are missing; sequencing was by immunoSEQ multiplex PCR. Counted here are over 150,000 clones, approximately 96% occurring once; the ten biggest clones make up about 0.94%. Material for sequencing was blood. The receptors derive from a woman in her 30s in good health.

The chain employs TRBV6-6 and TRBJ1-1; maybe TRBD1 (6 bases). Looked up from germline, CDR1 is MNHNY and CDR2 is SVGAGI (reference sequence). V gave up 1 base and J gave up 1 base, with 13 bases separating them. The CDR3 is made up of 16 amino acids. In DNA form, the CDR3 reads TGTGCCAGCAGTTACTTGGGGGCCATAACGAACACTGAAGCTTTCTTT. Protein: CASSYLGAITNTEAFF.

This clone was seen only a few times. The chain recombines TRBV28 with TRBJ1-2; D unresolved. Trimming removed 3 bases at V and 6 bases at J, with 14 bases between. The CDR3 is 14 residues long. Germline V gene lookup returns CDR1 MDHEN and CDR2 SYDVKM. DNA of the CDR3: TGTGCCAGCAGTTTGATTGACTTGCTGGATGGCTACACCTTC. This sequence encodes CASSLIDLLDGYTF.

V gene TRBV28 combines with J gene TRBJ1-5; no clear D. V shed 3 bases and J shed 0 bases, with 3 bases lying between them. This CDR3 spans 13 amino acids. Germline CDR1 MDHEN, CDR2 SYDVKM. The CDR3 coding sequence is TGTGCCAGCAGTTTTTATAGCAATCAGCCCCAGCATTTT. Amino acid sequence: CASSFYSNQPQHF. The whole variable domain, remainder taken from reference TRBV28 and TRBJ1-5, is DVKVTQSSRYLVKRTGEKVFLECVQDMDHENMFWYRQDPGLGLRLIYFSYDVKMKEKGDIPEGYSVSREKKERFSLILESASTNQTSMYLCASSFYSNQPQHFGDGTRLSIL.

This chain connects TRBV12-3 or TRBV12-4 to TRBJ2-3; D call uncertain. The CDR3 length is 13 residues. V was clipped by 2 bases and J by 1 base, with 4 bases between them. CDR3 loop: CASSLTGTDTQYF. The CDR3, as DNA: TGTGCCAGCAGTTTAACGGGCACAGATACGCAGTATTTT.

This chain connects TRBV11-2 to TRBJ1-3; D unclear. CDR1 is SGHAT and CDR2 is FQNNGV in the germline V gene. Trimming shortened V by 6 bases and J by 0 bases, and 12 bases separated the two germline ends. This CDR3 has 15 residues. CDR3 DNA sequence: TGTGCCAGCAGTCTCCGGCAGTTCTCTGGAAACACCATATATTTT. This codes for CASSLRQFSGNTIYF.

The V gene is TRBV28, the J gene TRBJ2-7; D assignment may be TRBD1 or TRBD2 (5 bases each). The V gene's germline CDR1 is MDHEN and CDR2 SYDVKM. This CDR3 has 14 amino acids. V gave up 4 bases and J gave up 1 base, with 11 bases separating them. CDR3 region: CASSSGTASYEQYF. DNA for the CDR3: TGTGCCAGCAGTTCCGGGACGGCTTCCTACGAGCAGTACTTC. The complete variable domain, with remaining parts taken from reference TRBV28 and TRBJ2-7, reads DVKVTQSSRYLVKRTGEKVFLECVQDMDHENMFWYRQDPGLGLRLIYFSYDVKMKEKGDIPEGYSVSREKKERFSLILESASTNQTSMYLCASSSGTASYEQYFGPGTRLTVT.

This clone was seen only once. The chain couples TRBV7-8 to TRBJ1-6; 8 nucleotides line up with TRBD1. Germline assignment: CDR1 SGHVS and CDR2 FQNEAQ. V lost 5 bases to trimming and J lost 10 bases; unmatched junction nucleotides: 7. The CDR3 has 14 residues. The CDR3 nucleotides read TGTGCCAGCAGCGGGGCAGGGGGCTTGTCACCCCTCCACTTT. The encoded protein is CASSGAGGLSPLHF.

The chain carries TRBV28 and TRBJ2-2; TRBD1 is a possible D gene (5 bases). The CDR3 consists of 13 residues. Germline V lookup: CDR1 MDHEN, CDR2 SYDVKM. The germline V and J ends were trimmed by 7 bases and 7 bases, with 13 bases remaining between them. The CDR3, as DNA: TGTGCCAGCAATGACGCAGGGCTCGGGGAGCTGTTTTTT. Amino acid sequence: CASNDAGLGELFF.

This chain links TRBV28 with TRBJ1-2, with TRBD1 matching over 10 bases. CDR3 length equals 15 residues. Germline trimming cut 6 bases from V and 7 bases from J; bases unmatched to any gene: 11. Germline V lookup: CDR1 MDHEN, CDR2 SYDVKM. CDR3 nucleotide sequence: TGTGCCAGCAGAAACCGACAGGGACAGGGGACTGGCTACACCTTC. It translates to CASRNRQGQGTGYTF.

The CDR3 sequence: CASSPPNRINTEAFF. The CDR3 DNA reads TGTGCCAGCAGCCCCCCTAACAGGATAAACACTGAAGCTTTCTTT. The chain employs TRBV7-8 and TRBJ1-1; D may be TRBD1 (5 bases). The germline V and J ends were trimmed by 5 bases and 2 bases, with 15 bases remaining between them. CDR1 SGHVS and CDR2 FQNEAQ come from the germline V gene. CDR3 length: 15 residues.

This clone was counted a single time. This chain connects TRBV5-6 to TRBJ1-1; D call uncertain. The CDR3 runs 14 residues. V was clipped by 0 bases and J by 0 bases, with 6 bases between them. CDR1 SGHDT and CDR2 YYEEEE come from the germline V gene. The CDR3 nucleotides are TGTGCCAGCAGCTTGGGACGGTTGAACACTGAAGCTTTCTTT. Its translation is CASSLGRLNTEAFF.

This chain connects TRBV6-4 to TRBJ2-1, with 9 bases aligning to TRBD1. V was pared by 4 bases and J by 3 bases, with 1 base of the junction left unmatched. The CDR3 length is 14 residues. Germline V lookup: CDR1 MRHNA, CDR2 SNTAGT. The CDR3 DNA reads as TGTGCCAGCAGTGGACAGGGGGGCTACAATGAGCAGTTCTTC. This encodes CASSGQGGYNEQFF.

Comments on this clone: The junction shows a germline mismatch at one end, possibly a read error. V and J are TRBV19 and TRBJ2-1; D perhaps matches TRBD1 (6 bases). Germline values: CDR1 LNHDA, CDR2 SQIVND (reference sequence). The CDR3 contains 12 residues. This chain's CDR3 is CAVKQGANDQFF. For the CDR3, the DNA is TGTGCCGTCAAACAGGGTGCCAATGATCAGTTCTTC.

The rearrangement links TRBV27 to TRBJ2-1; D call uncertain. V gave up 2 bases and J gave up 2 bases, with 7 bases separating them. The germline gives CDR1 MNHEY, CDR2 SMNVEV (reference sequence). This CDR3 has 14 amino acids. The DNA for the CDR3 is TGTGCCAGCAGTTTAAGCATTCCCTACAATGAGCAGTTCTTC. This translates into CASSLSIPYNEQFF.

This chain links TRBV6-5 with TRBJ1-2; maybe TRBD1 (6 bases). There are 14 residues in the CDR3. CDR1 is MNHEY and CDR2 is SVGAGI in the germline V gene. V lost 7 bases, J lost 4 bases, and 16 bases lay in between. The CDR3 region is CASTTAGQFYGYTF. CDR3 nucleotides: TGTGCCAGCACAACGGCTGGACAGTTCTATGGCTACACCTTC.

V gene TRBV5-6 combines with J gene TRBJ1-1; no clear D gene. The CDR3 covers 13 residues. The ends were cut back, 5 bases at V and 3 bases at J, with 11 bases in the middle. Germline CDR1 reads SGHDT; CDR2 reads YYEEEE. DNA of the CDR3: TGTGCCAGCAGTTTTAGGTACGACACTGAAGCTTTCTTT. It translates to CASSFRYDTEAFF. The complete variable domain, with remaining parts taken from reference TRBV5-6 and TRBJ1-1, reads DAGVTQSPTHLIKTRGQQVTLRCSPKSGHDTVSWYQQALGQGPQFIFQYYEEEERQRGNFPDRFSGHQFPNYSSELNVNALLLGDSALYLCASSFRYDTEAFFGQGTRLTVV.

The chain carries TRBV11-2 and TRBJ1-2; D is ambiguous. CDR3 length equals 13 residues. V lost 3 bases to trimming and J lost 8 bases, with 13 bases between them. Germline V gene lookup returns CDR1 SGHAT and CDR2 FQNNGV. In DNA form, the CDR3 reads TGTGCCAGCAGCTTTCGCGGGGAATGGGGCTACACCTTC. Translation: CASSFRGEWGYTF.

V and J are TRBV9 and TRBJ1-2; D not resolved. The CDR3 length is 14 residues. Deletions cut 0 bases from V and 0 bases from J, with 6 bases between. CDR1 is SGDLS, CDR2 YYNGEE, per germline. This CDR3 is CASSVGQANYGYTF. The CDR3 coding sequence is TGTGCCAGCAGCGTAGGTCAGGCTAACTATGGCTACACCTTC.

The gene calls are TRBV6-1 and TRBJ2-6, with TRBD1 identical over 7 bases. Germline V gives CDR1 MNHNS, CDR2 SASEGT. Germline trimming cut 2 bases from V and 2 bases from J; bases unmatched to any gene: 9. The CDR3 is 18 residues long. The CDR3 protein is CASSERVRGPTGANVLTF. The CDR3 DNA follows: TGTGCCAGCAGTGAACGGGTGAGGGGGCCCACTGGGGCCAACGTCCTGACTTTC.

The chain couples TRBV25-1 to TRBJ2-2, with D unclear. Germline V gives CDR1 MGHDK, CDR2 SYGVNS. V lost 2 bases to trimming and J lost 1 base, with 5 bases between them. CDR3 length: 14 residues. The CDR3 region has the DNA TGTGCCAGCAGTGAAAGACGGAACACCGGGGAGCTGTTTTTT. Its translation is CASSERRNTGELFF. Together with reference TRBV25-1 and TRBJ2-2, the CDR3 gives the full variable domain: EADIYQTPRYLVIGTGKKITLECSQTMGHDKMYWYQQDPGMELHLIHYSYGVNSTEKGDLSSESTVSRIRTEHFPLTLESARPSHTSQYLCASSERRNTGELFFGEGSRLTVL.

J is TRBJ2-1 and V is TRBV5-6; D is undetermined. V lost 1 base and J 9 bases, leaving 8 bases between the germline ends. The CDR3 spans 12 residues. Per the germline V gene, CDR1 is SGHDT and CDR2 is YYEEEE. DNA of the CDR3: TGTGCCAGCAGCTTGATTAGTCCTGAGCAGTTCTTC. Amino acid sequence: CASSLISPEQFF.

V is TRBV10-3 and J is TRBJ1-3; 9 bases agree with TRBD1. Trimming cost V 5 bases and J 8 bases; bases outside gene matches: 4. This CDR3 is 13 amino acids long. CDR1 and CDR2 (germline): ENHRY, SYGVKD. As DNA, the CDR3 is TGTGCCATCAGTCGGGACAGGGTAGACACCATATATTTT. This gives the protein CAISRDRVDTIYF.

This chain links TRBV19 with TRBJ2-5; 9 nucleotides line up with TRBD1. The CDR3 has 15 amino acids. Germline V lookup: CDR1 LNHDA, CDR2 SQIVND (reference sequence). J was trimmed by 3 bases and V by 3 bases; bases with no gene match: 5. CDR3: CASSIGRDREETQYF. Written as DNA, the CDR3 is TGTGCCAGTAGTATCGGCCGGGACAGGGAAGAGACCCAGTACTTC.

This clone was seen only once. The gene calls are TRBV15 and TRBJ2-7; D is ambiguous. Germline assignment: CDR1 LNHNV and CDR2 YYDKDF (reference sequence). Deletions cut 0 bases from V and 3 bases from J, with 9 bases between. The CDR3 loop spans 14 amino acids. The CDR3 DNA reads TGTGCCACCAGCAGAGATCTGGCTCGCTACGAGCAGTACTTC. Residues: CATSRDLARYEQYF.

This rearrangement joins TRBV29-1 to TRBJ2-7, with D possibly being TRBD1 or TRBD2 (5 bases each). The V gene's germline CDR1 is SQVTM and CDR2 ANQGSEA. This CDR3 comprises 16 residues. V lost 4 bases and J lost 9, with 28 bases in between. The CDR3 region has the DNA TGCAGCGTTGTATCATTAAGTCCCGGGACCTCCCTTCGGCAGTACTTC. This encodes CSVVSLSPGTSLRQYF.

This clone was recorded once. This rearrangement joins TRBV19 to TRBJ2-1; D unresolved. The CDR3 runs to 15 residues. Germline loops: CDR1 LNHDA, CDR2 SQIVND (reference sequence). With 4 bases removed from V and 1 base from J, the gap between germline ends came to 11 bases. In DNA form, the CDR3 reads TGTGCCAGTAGTAGGAATGGCGGATCCTACAATGAGCAGTTCTTC. As protein: CASSRNGGSYNEQFF. Together with reference TRBV19 and TRBJ2-1, the CDR3 gives the full variable domain: DGGITQSPKYLFRKEGQNVTLSCEQNLNHDAMYWYRQDPGQGLRLIYYSQIVNDFQKGDIAEGYSVSREKKESFPLTVTSAQKNPTAFYLCASSRNGGSYNEQFFGPGTRLTVL.

Details on this clone: No DNA is shown, since the ends of the CDR3 on it are uncertain; the CDR3 is the one TCRdb lists. V gene TRBV2 combines with J gene TRBJ1-1; the table's D gene call, TRBD1, was not cross checked with the DNA. Per the germline V gene, CDR1 is SNHLY and CDR2 is FYNNEI. A total of 13 residues make up the CDR3, ends included. The CDR3 is CASSILGAGLAFF.

The gene calls are TRBV6-1 and TRBJ2-7; D is unresolved. The CDR3 runs 13 residues. Per germline, CDR1 MNHNS and CDR2 SASEGT. V lost 2 bases to trimming and J lost 2 bases, with 7 bases between them. In DNA form, the CDR3 reads TGTGCCAGCAGTGAAAATTGGACCTACGAGCAGTACTTC. It codes for CASSENWTYEQYF.

This chain links TRBV10-3 with TRBJ2-5; tentatively, D is TRBD2 (7 bases). From germline, CDR1 is ENHRY and CDR2 SYGVKD. CDR3 length: 13 residues. Trimming stripped 4 bases from V and 5 bases from J, with 11 bases between. The CDR3 region is CAISVGGGETQYF. The DNA of the CDR3 is TGTGCCATCAGTGTTGGGGGGGGCGAGACCCAGTACTTC.

In its sample, this clone was seen once. The chain links TRBV9 to TRBJ2-5; D unresolved. Trimming took 4 bases from V and 7 from J, leaving 14 bases between them. Germline V CDR1 and CDR2: SGDLS, YYNGEE. The CDR3 is 13 residues long. CDR3 sequence: CASSTGPGGTQYF. The DNA of the CDR3 is TGTGCCAGCAGCACCGGGCCTGGCGGGACCCAGTACTTC.

This clone was observed a single time. This chain uses TRBV6-6 with TRBJ1-1; D is uncertain. Germline-derived CDR1 and CDR2 are MNHNY and SVGAGI (reference sequence). CDR3 length: 14 amino acids. The ends were cut back, 4 bases at V and 0 bases at J, with 9 bases in the middle. The DNA of the CDR3 is TGTGCCAGCAGTTCAATCTTCATGAACACTGAAGCTTTCTTT. This sequence encodes CASSSIFMNTEAFF.

The V gene is TRBV2, the J gene TRBJ1-1, with a possible D match to TRBD1 (5 bases). Trimming cost V 2 bases and J 8 bases, with 18 bases left between them. The length of the CDR3 is 15 residues. Germline V gene data show CDR1 as SNHLY and CDR2 as FYNNEI. CDR3: CASSEPPFGHREAFF. Here the CDR3 DNA reads TGTGCCAGCAGTGAACCGCCATTCGGACATAGAGAAGCTTTCTTT.